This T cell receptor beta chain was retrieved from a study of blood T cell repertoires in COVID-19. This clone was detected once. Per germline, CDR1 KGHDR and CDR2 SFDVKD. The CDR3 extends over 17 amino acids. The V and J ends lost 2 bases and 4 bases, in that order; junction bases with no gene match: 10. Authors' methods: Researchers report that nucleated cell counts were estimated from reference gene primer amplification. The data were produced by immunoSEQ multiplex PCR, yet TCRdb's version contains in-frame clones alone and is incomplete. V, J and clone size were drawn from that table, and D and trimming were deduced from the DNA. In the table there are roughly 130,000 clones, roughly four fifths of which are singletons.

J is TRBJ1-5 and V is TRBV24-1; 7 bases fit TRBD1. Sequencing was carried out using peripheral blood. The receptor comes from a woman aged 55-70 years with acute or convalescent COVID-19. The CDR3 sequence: CATSDSGGQTSNQPQHF. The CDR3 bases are TGTGCCACCAGTGATTCAGGGGGTCAGACTTCGAATCAGCCCCAGCATTTT.